One sample yielded the 10 T cell receptor beta chains listed below, sequenced in a study of T cell changes during pregnancy in multiple sclerosis. Here immunoSEQ multiplex PCR was the method, and the copy in TCRdb shows in-frame clones only, minus some. Among roughly 60,000 clones, 91% were seen once, and the ten largest hold 0.85%. Sequences were derived from peripheral blood, sampled before pregnancy. The origin of the receptors is a female donor with multiple sclerosis, enrolled in a pregnancy study.

V gene TRBV19 combines with J gene TRBJ2-7; a possible D gene is TRBD2 (7 bases). The germline V gene encodes CDR1 LNHDA and CDR2 SQIVND (reference sequence). V lost 3 bases to trimming and J lost 2 bases, with 11 bases between them. The CDR3 is 14 residues long. CDR3 DNA sequence: TGTGCCAGTAGTATGTCGGGGGGCGCCTACGAGCAGTACTTC. Its protein is CASSMSGGAYEQYF.

The genes are TRBV4-2 and TRBJ2-1; 9 nucleotides align to TRBD2. V lost 4 bases, J lost 9 bases, and 10 bases stayed unmatched. The germline gives CDR1 LGHNA, CDR2 YNFKEQ. This CDR3 region has 15 residues. The CDR3 DNA sequence: TGTGCCAGCAGCCCCTTGGGCGGGGGGGTGGGTGAGCAGTTCTTC. As protein: CASSPLGGGVGEQFF.

This clone was picked up one time. The J gene is TRBJ2-2, the V gene TRBV6-4; D perhaps matches TRBD2 (5 bases). In germline, CDR1 is MRHNA, CDR2 SNTAGT. The length of the CDR3 is 14 residues. V lost 7 bases to trimming and J lost 4 bases, with 13 bases between them. CDR3 sequence (DNA): TGTGCCAGCAAAAGAGAGGGTACCACCGGGGAGCTGTTTTTT. Its protein product is CASKREGTTGELFF.

The chain has TRBV2 and TRBJ1-1, with 8 bases identical to TRBD1. Germline V gives CDR1 SNHLY, CDR2 FYNNEI. The CDR3 contains 19 residues. The V gene end was trimmed by 0 bases and the J gene end by 3 bases; junction bases not matched to a gene: 15. The CDR3 bases are TGTGCCAGCAGTGAAGCGCTTTCTTGGACAGGGCGGGGTGACACTGAAGCTTTCTTT. Translating gives CASSEALSWTGRGDTEAFF.

The genes are TRBV12-5 and TRBJ2-2, with 8 nucleotides matching TRBD1. V shed 6 bases, J shed 5 bases, and the junction held 5 bases outside the gene matches. Germline assignment: CDR1 LGHNT and CDR2 FRNRAP. The CDR3 covers 14 residues. The CDR3 region has the DNA TGTGCTAGTGGCACAGGGGGGTGGACCGGGGAGCTGTTTTTT. Translating gives CASGTGGWTGELFF.

Written as DNA, the CDR3 is TGTGCCAGCAGCGTAGCCGAGGGGGAGTGGGAGACCCAGTACTTC. It is translated as CASSVAEGEWETQYF. The rearrangement uses TRBV9 and TRBJ2-5, with D possibly being TRBD1 (6 bases). This CDR3 spans 15 amino acids. From germline, CDR1 is SGDLS and CDR2 YYNGEE. V lost 0 bases and J 5 bases, leaving 14 bases between the germline ends.

A few counts support this clone. The rearrangement joins TRBV30 to TRBJ1-2; 11 bases line up with TRBD1. CDR1 and CDR2 (germline): GTSNPN, SVGIG (reference sequence). V gave up 0 bases and J gave up 4 bases; unmatched junction bases: 7. This CDR3 has 16 amino acids. CDR3 sequence reads: CAWSVGRTGGFYGYTF. CDR3 nucleotides: TGTGCCTGGAGTGTAGGGCGGACAGGGGGCTTCTATGGCTACACCTTC.

The CDR3 protein is CATRGAASGGNYEQYF. DNA of the CDR3: TGTGCCACCCGGGGGGCGGCTAGCGGGGGGAACTACGAGCAGTACTTC. This chain links TRBV6-6 with TRBJ2-7, with TRBD2 matching over 11 bases. Trimming removed 10 bases from V and 3 bases from J; junction bases left unmatched: 14. The germline V gene encodes CDR1 MNHNY and CDR2 SVGAGI (reference sequence). This CDR3 spans 16 amino acids.

This chain joins TRBV6-5 and TRBJ1-6; TRBD1 is a possible D gene (5 bases). Germline V CDR1 and CDR2: MNHEY, SVGAGI. Trimming stripped 6 bases from V and 10 bases from J, with 13 bases between. This CDR3 has 13 amino acids. The CDR3 DNA reads as TGTGCCAGCAGCCGACAGCCCCCCTCACCCCTCCACTTT. Translating it yields CASSRQPPSPLHF.

The rearrangement uses TRBV25-1 and TRBJ2-4; TRBD2 might be the D (6 bases). The CDR3 extends over 14 amino acids. CDR1 is MGHDK and CDR2 is SYGVNS in the germline V gene. V dropped 4 bases and J dropped 0 bases, with 7 bases sitting between them. The CDR3 DNA sequence: TGTGCCAGCAGTGGGAGGGGAGCCAAAAACATTCAGTACTTC. This translates into CASSGRGAKNIQYF. The whole variable domain, remainder taken from reference TRBV25-1 and TRBJ2-4, is EADIYQTPRYLVIGTGKKITLECSQTMGHDKMYWYQQDPGMELHLIHYSYGVNSTEKGDLSSESTVSRIRTEHFPLTLESARPSHTSQYLCASSGRGAKNIQYFGAGTRLSVL.